Listed below are T cell receptor beta chains from one sample, sequenced in a study of regulatory T cells in long-lasting Graves disease. TCRdb fed the multiplex PCR reads into MiXCR, producing one record per CDR3 protein. The sample shows 400,000 to 500,000 distinct CDR3 sequences, around 15% of them seen only once. These data were also reused for a study on T cells in Graves' hyperthyroidism and ophthalmopathy.

Here the sequenced sample was peripheral blood mononuclear cells (PBMCs), taken at new diagnosis, from a patient treated with antithyroid drugs. The receptors come from a woman between 50 and 59 years old with Graves disease. Each CDR3 is given with its conserved first and last residue. Each record gives: V gene, D gene, J gene, clone size, CDR3 protein, CDR3 DNA. D genes are given only for firm matches. Size is omitted from some rows. Given values are once, few, many or a class for expanded clones.

TRBV7-7	TRBD1	TRBJ2-1	few	CASSVDRSYNEQFF	TGTGCCAGCAGCGTGGACAGGTCCTACAATGAGCAGTTCTTC
TRBV7-9	-	TRBJ2-7	-	CASSLGQSGQHSYEQYF	TGTGCCAGCAGCTTAGGGCAGAGCGGACAGCATTCCTACGAGCAGTACTTC
TRBV5-1	TRBD1	TRBJ2-2	many	CASSRNDRGRTGELFF	TGCGCCAGCAGCCGGAATGACAGGGGGCGTACCGGGGAGCTGTTTTTT
TRBV28	TRBD2	TRBJ2-7	many	CASRPGTSSYEQYF	TGTGCCAGCAGACCCGGGACTAGCTCCTACGAGCAGTACTTC
TRBV5-1	-	TRBJ1-2	once	CASSQGGGANYGYTF	TGCGCCAGCAGCCAGGGTGGGGGAGCTAACTATGGCTACACCTTC
TRBV7-2	TRBD2	TRBJ2-7	-	CASSLVASGGPYEQYF	TGTGCCAGCAGCTTAGTGGCTAGCGGGGGCCCCTACGAGCAGTACTTC
TRBV28	-	TRBJ2-7	many	CASSLRRRSGSYEQYF	TGTGCCAGCAGTTTAAGGAGGAGGAGCGGATCCTACGAGCAGTACTTC
TRBV5-1	-	TRBJ2-3	few	CASSSAGTRDTQYF	TGCGCCAGCAGTTCGGCAGGGACAAGGGATACGCAGTATTTT
TRBV10-2	TRBD1	TRBJ2-7	many	CASRGQGALYEQYF	TGCGCCAGCAGGGGACAGGGGGCACTATACGAGCAGTACTTC
TRBV5-1	TRBD2	TRBJ2-1	many	CASSKQLAGASYNEQFF	TGCGCCAGCAGCAAACAATTAGCGGGAGCCTCCTACAATGAGCAGTTCTTC
TRBV19	-	TRBJ2-2	-	CASSYKHTGELFF	TGTGCCAGTAGTTATAAACATACCGGGGAGCTGTTTTTT
TRBV11-2	TRBD1	TRBJ2-7	many	CASRKTGTGRLEQYF	TGTGCCAGCAGAAAAACCGGGACAGGGAGACTCGAGCAGTACTTC
TRBV20-1	-	TRBJ2-7	many	CSARDFLAEKGYEQYF	TGCAGTGCTAGAGATTTCTTAGCGGAAAAGGGTTACGAGCAGTACTTC
TRBV5-1	TRBD2	TRBJ2-3	-	CASSQPGQLAGGDTQYF	TGCGCCAGCAGCCAACCTGGGCAGCTAGCGGGAGGGGATACGCAGTATTTT
TRBV6-2/TRBV6-3	-	TRBJ2-5	few	CASSYSSDRETQYF	TGTGCCAGCAGTTACTCGTCCGACCGGGAGACCCAGTACTTC
TRBV27	TRBD1	TRBJ2-7	many	CASSSRQGGDEQYF	TGTGCCAGCAGTTCCAGACAGGGGGGTGACGAGCAGTACTTC
TRBV10-3	TRBD1	TRBJ2-3	many	CAISADRSSTDTQYF	TGTGCCATCAGTGCGGACAGGTCATCGACAGATACGCAGTATTTT
TRBV5-1	TRBD2	TRBJ2-3	many	CASSQGASGSTDTQYF	TGCGCCAGCAGCCAGGGGGCTAGCGGGAGTACAGATACGCAGTATTTT
TRBV9	TRBD2	TRBJ2-7	-	CASSPLEIAGNSYEQYF	TGTGCCAGCAGCCCCCTTGAAATAGCGGGGAACTCCTACGAGCAGTACTTC
TRBV7-3	-	TRBJ2-7	many	CASSSFVRDEQYF	TGTGCCAGCAGCTCCTTCGTTAGGGACGAGCAGTACTTC
TRBV5-1	TRBD2	TRBJ2-2	-	CASSLTSGHGNGELFF	TGCGCCAGCAGCTTGACTAGCGGCCATGGGAACGGGGAGCTGTTTTTT
TRBV20-1	TRBD2	TRBJ2-7	many	CSANWLAGSYEQYF	TGCAGTGCTAACTGGCTAGCGGGTTCCTACGAGCAGTACTTC